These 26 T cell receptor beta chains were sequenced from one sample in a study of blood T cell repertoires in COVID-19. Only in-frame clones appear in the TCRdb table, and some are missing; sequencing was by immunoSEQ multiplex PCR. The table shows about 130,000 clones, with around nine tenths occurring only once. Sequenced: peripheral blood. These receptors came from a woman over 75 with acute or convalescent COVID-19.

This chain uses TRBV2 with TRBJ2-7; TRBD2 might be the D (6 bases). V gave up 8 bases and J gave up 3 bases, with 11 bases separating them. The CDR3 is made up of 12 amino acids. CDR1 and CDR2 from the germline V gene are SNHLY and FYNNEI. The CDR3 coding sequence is TGTGCCAGCGCTATTAGCGGCTACGAGCAGTACTTC. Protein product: CASAISGYEQYF.

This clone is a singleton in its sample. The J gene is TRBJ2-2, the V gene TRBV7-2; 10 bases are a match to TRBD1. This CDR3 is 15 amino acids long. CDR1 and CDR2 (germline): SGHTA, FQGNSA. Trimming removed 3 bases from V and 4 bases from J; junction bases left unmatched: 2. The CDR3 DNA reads TGTGCCAGCAGCTTTCGGGACAGGGGCACCGGGGAGCTGTTTTTT. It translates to CASSFRDRGTGELFF.

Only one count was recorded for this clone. The CDR3 sequence is CASSRGGPSSYEQYF. CDR3 bases: TGCGCCAGCAGCCGCGGGGGTCCAAGCTCCTACGAGCAGTACTTC. The chain recombines TRBV5-1 with TRBJ2-7, with 7 bases identical to TRBD2. Germline V CDR1 and CDR2: SGHRS, YFSETQ. CDR3 length: 15 amino acids. J was trimmed by 0 bases and V by 4 bases; bases with no gene match: 7.

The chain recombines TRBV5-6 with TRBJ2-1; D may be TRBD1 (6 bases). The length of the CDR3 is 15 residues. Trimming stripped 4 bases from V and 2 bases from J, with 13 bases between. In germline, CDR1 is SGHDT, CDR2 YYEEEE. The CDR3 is CASSPGHLAYNEQFF. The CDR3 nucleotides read TGTGCCAGCAGCCCGGGACACCTCGCCTACAATGAGCAGTTCTTC.

CDR3 in DNA: TGTGCCAGCAGTCCTAGGACAGGCAAACCCGGGACTAGCCGCTACGAGCAGTACTTC. It encodes CASSPRTGKPGTSRYEQYF. The chain employs TRBV28 and TRBJ2-7; 9 nucleotides line up with TRBD2. The CDR3 extends over 19 amino acids. Trimming took 5 bases from V and 3 from J; bases not matched to a gene: 20. CDR1 and CDR2 (germline): MDHEN, SYDVKM.

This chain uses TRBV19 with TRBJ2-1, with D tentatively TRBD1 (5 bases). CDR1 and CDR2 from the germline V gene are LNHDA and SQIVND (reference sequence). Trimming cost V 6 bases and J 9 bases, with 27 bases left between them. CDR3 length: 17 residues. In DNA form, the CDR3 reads TGTGCCAGTAGGTATCAGGCTTTGGGGCTTACACGATCTGAGCAGTTCTTC. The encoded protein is CASRYQALGLTRSEQFF.

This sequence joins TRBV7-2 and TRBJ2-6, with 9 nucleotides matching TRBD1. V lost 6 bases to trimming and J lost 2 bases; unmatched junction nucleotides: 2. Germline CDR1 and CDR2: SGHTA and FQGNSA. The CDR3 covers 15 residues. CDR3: CASSTGGAGANVLTF. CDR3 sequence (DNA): TGTGCCAGCAGTACAGGGGGCGCTGGGGCCAACGTCCTGACTTTC.

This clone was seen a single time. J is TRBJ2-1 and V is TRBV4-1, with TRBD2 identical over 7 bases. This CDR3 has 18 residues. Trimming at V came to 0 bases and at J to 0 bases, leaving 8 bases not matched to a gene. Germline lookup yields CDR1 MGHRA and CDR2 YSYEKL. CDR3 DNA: TGCGCCAGCAGCCAAGAGTACGGGAGGACCAGCTCCTACAATGAGCAGTTCTTC. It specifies CASSQEYGRTSSYNEQFF.

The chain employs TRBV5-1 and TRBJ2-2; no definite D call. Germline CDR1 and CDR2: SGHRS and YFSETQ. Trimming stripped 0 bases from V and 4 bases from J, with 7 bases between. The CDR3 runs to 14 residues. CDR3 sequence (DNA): TGCGCCAGCAGCTTGGACCCCAGCACCGGGGAGCTGTTTTTT. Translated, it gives CASSLDPSTGELFF.

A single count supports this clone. CDR3 DNA sequence: TGTGCCGGGACAGGGGGGATTTCACCCCTCCACTTT. It is translated as CAGTGGISPLHF. The J gene is TRBJ1-6, the V gene TRBV2; 11 bases match TRBD1. V lost 11 bases and J lost 9; bases outside the gene matches: 3. This CDR3 spans 12 amino acids. Germline V gene sequence: CDR1 SNHLY, CDR2 FYNNEI.

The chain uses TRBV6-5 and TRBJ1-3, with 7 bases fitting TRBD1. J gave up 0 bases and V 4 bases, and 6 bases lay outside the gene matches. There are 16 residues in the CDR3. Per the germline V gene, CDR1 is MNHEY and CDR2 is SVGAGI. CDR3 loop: CASSFNRGYSGNTIYF. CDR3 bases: TGTGCCAGCAGTTTTAACAGGGGTTACTCTGGAAACACCATATATTTT.

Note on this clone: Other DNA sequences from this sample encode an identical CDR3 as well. CDR3 coding DNA: TGTGCCAGCAGCCTTAGCACAGATACGCAGTATTTT. It yields the protein CASSLSTDTQYF. V usage is TRBV7-9 and J usage is TRBJ2-3, with no clear D. V lost 5 bases and J lost 0, with 3 bases in between. Germline CDR1 is SEHNR and CDR2 is FQNEAQ (reference sequence). This CDR3 has 12 amino acids.

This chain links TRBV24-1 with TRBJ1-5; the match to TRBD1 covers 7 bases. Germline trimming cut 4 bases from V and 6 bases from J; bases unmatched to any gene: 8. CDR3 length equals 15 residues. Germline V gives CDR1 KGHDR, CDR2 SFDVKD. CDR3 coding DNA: TGTGCCACCAGTGAGGGGCGACAGGGCGGTCAGCCCCAGCATTTT. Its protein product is CATSEGRQGGQPQHF.

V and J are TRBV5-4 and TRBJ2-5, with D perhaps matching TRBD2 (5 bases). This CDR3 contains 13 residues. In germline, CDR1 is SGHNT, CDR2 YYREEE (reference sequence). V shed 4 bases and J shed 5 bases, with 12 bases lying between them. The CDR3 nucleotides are TGTGCCAGCAGCCCCGGGGAGATGGAGACCCAGTACTTC. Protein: CASSPGEMETQYF.

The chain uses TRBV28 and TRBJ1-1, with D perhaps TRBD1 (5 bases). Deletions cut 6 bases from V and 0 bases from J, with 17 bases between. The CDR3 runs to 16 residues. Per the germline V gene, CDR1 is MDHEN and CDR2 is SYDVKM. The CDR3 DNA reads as TGTGCCAGCAGAGGGCGGTTGGGGGGTCTGAACACTGAAGCTTTCTTT. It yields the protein CASRGRLGGLNTEAFF.

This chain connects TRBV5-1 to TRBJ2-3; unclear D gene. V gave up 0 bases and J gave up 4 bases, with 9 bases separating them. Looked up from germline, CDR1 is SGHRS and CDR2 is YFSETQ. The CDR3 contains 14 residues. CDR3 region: CASSLALAADTQYF. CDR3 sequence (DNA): TGCGCCAGCAGCTTGGCGTTAGCAGCAGATACGCAGTATTTT.

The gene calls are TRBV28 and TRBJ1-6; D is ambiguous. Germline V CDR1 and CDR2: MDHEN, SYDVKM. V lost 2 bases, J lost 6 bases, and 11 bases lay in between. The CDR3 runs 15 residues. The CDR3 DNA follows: TGTGCCAGCAGTTTAATCGGGAGGGTTAATTCACCCCTCCACTTT. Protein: CASSLIGRVNSPLHF.

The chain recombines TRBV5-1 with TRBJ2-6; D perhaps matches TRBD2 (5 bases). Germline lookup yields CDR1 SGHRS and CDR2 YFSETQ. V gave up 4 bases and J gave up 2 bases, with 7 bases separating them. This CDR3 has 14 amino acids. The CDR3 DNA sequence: TGCGCCAGCAGCCGGGGAGCTGGGGCCAACGTCCTGACTTTC. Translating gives CASSRGAGANVLTF. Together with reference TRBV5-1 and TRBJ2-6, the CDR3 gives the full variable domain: KAGVTQTPRYLIKTRGQQVTLSCSPISGHRSVSWYQQTPGQGLQFLFEYFSETQRNKGNFPGRFSGRQFSNSRSEMNVSTLELGDSALYLCASSRGAGANVLTFGAGSRLTVL.

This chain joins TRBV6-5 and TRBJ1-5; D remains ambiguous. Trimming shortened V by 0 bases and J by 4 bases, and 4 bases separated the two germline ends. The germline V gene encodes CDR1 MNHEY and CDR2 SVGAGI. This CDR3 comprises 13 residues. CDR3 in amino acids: CASSYSTNQPQHF. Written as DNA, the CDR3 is TGTGCCAGCAGTTACTCGACAAATCAGCCCCAGCATTTT.

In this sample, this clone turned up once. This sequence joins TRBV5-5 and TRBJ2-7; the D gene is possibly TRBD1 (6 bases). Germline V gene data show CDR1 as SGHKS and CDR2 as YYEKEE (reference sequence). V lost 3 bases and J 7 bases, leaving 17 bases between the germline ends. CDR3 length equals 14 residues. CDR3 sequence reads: CASSSVQGWWEQYF. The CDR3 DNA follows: TGTGCCAGCAGCTCGGTACAGGGTTGGTGGGAGCAGTACTTC.

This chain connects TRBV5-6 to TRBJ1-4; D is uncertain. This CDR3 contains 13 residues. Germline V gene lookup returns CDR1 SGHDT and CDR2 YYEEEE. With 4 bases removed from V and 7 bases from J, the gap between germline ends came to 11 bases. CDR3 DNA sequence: TGTGCCAGCAGCGTGTGGGCAGGTGAAAAACTGTTTTTT. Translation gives CASSVWAGEKLFF.

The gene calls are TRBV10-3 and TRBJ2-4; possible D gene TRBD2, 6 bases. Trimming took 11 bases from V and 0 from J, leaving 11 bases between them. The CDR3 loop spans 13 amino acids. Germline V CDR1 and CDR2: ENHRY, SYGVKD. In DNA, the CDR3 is TGTGCCGTAGGCGGGGCAGCCAAAAACATTCAGTACTTC. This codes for CAVGGAAKNIQYF.

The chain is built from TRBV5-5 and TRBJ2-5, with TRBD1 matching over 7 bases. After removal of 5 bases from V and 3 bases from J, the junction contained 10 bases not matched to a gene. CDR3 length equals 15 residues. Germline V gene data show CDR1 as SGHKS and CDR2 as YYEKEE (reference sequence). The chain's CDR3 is CASSRQGFREETQYF. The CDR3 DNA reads TGTGCCAGCAGTCGACAGGGATTTCGGGAAGAGACCCAGTACTTC.

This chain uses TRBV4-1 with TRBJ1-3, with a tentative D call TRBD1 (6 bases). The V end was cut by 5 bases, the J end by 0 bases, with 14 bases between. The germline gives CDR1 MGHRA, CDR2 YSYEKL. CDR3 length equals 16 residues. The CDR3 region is CASSKITGSSGNTIYF. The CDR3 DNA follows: TGCGCCAGCAGCAAAATAACAGGGAGCTCTGGAAACACCATATATTTT.

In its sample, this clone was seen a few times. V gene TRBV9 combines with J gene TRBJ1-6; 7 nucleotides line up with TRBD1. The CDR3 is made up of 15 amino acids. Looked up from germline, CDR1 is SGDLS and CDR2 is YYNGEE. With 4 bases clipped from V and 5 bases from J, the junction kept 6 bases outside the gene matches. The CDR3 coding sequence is TGTGCCAGCAGCAGACAGGGTAACGATAATTCACCCCTCCACTTT. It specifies CASSRQGNDNSPLHF.

CDR3 coding DNA: TGTGCCATCAGCGATACAGGTGTAGGTCAGCCCCAGCATTTT. Amino acid sequence: CAISDTGVGQPQHF. This sequence joins TRBV10-3 and TRBJ1-5, with D possibly TRBD1 on 5 matching bases. Trimming stripped 6 bases from V and 6 bases from J, with 15 bases between. The CDR3 contains 14 residues. In germline, CDR1 is ENHRY, CDR2 SYGVKD.